What follows describes a single T cell receptor beta chain. Its antigen is unknown. Within one base of it there is no much larger clone, and no base qualities were kept. The CDR3 has 15 amino acids, counting the end cysteine and phenylalanine. Of all the DNA, just the CDR3 is kept, 45 bases in frame from base 1. In the germline V gene, CDR1 corresponds to MNHEY and CDR2 to SVGAGI. V and J lose 2 bases and 3 bases, and a span of 10 bases separates them. The entry originates in a study of identical twins (TCRdb year 2016). For the wider study: To test whether fetal clonotypes persist, this study deep-sequenced TCR alpha and beta repertoires from monozygotic twins, from unrelated adults of various ages, and from cord blood. To rule out contamination, replicate twin experiments were performed at different times with different library preparation protocols.

Every donor in the study was a healthy Caucasian. Miltenyi CD45RO+ enrichment and human naive T-cell isolation kits were used to isolate memory (CD45RO+) and naive T cells from PBMC. What the research found in general, with its limitations: Invariant T cells such as MAIT and iNKT could partly confound zero-insertion analyses, although diverse VJ usage argued against such confounding for most clonotypes. Fewer insertions were carried by abundant cord blood beta clonotypes; a weaker similar trend was observed in young adult naive repertoires, while no such trend was observed in memory repertoires. Out-of-frame TCR alpha sequences shared between twins showed an excess of low generation-probability sequences compared with coincidental sharing between unrelated individuals. Recombination models systematically underestimated out-of-frame TCR alpha sharing in monozygotic twins but agreed with sharing between unrelated individuals. A weaker excess of twin sharing was found in beta out-of-frame sequences because the signal-to-noise ratio was lowered by fewer shared sequences. Because the same donors could not be followed over many years, the conclusions depended on cross-sectional statistical analysis.

Libraries were built with 5' RACE. The instrument given in TCRdb is Illumina HiSeq 2000. A universal primer binding site was introduced by template switching, and a unique molecular identifier was present in the final cDNA, enabling accurate counting of TCR cDNA molecules. Specific primers in the conserved constant-segment region were used to synthesize first-strand cDNA for TCR alpha and beta chains. To control for contamination, each cDNA library was double barcoded with a SMART-Mk sample barcode plus Illumina barcodes. TruSeq adapter sequences along with Illumina sample barcodes were introduced in two successive PCR steps. TCR alpha and beta cDNA libraries were sequenced on the Illumina HiSeq platform with custom primers. Per the original workflow: MiGEC was used to process raw reads and extract unique molecular identifiers, and MiXCR was used to find CDR3 positions. Recombination models were inferred per individual with the repgenHMM and IGoR tools using an EM algorithm. Shared clonotype analysis was performed with the tcR package in R, normalizing sharing by the product of cloneset sizes. To study raw recombination free of thymic and clonal selection effects, out-of-frame nonproductive sequences were analyzed. TCRdb reprocessed the public reads (quality trimming at Q25 with fastp, clone calling with MiXCR) and kept in-frame beta chains. Rows with one shared CDR3 protein collapse into an entry with the most common genes and DNA. TCRdb's processing, not the authors', yielded these V and J calls. Across this sample there are approximately 260,000 distinct CDR3 sequences, with over 12% seen only once. 8.8% of the sample goes to the ten largest clones.

The chain is assembled from TRBV6-5 and TRBJ2-2, with no reliable assignment of the D segment. Sequenced material: memory (CD45RO+) T cells sorted from blood. The cell subset or site label on this specimen signifies: CD45RO+ enriched T cells. This receptor was obtained from a young woman in good health. DNA sequence: TGTGCCAGCAGTTACGTACTTCGCTACACCGGGGAGCTGTTTTTT. This translates into CASSYVLRYTGELFF.